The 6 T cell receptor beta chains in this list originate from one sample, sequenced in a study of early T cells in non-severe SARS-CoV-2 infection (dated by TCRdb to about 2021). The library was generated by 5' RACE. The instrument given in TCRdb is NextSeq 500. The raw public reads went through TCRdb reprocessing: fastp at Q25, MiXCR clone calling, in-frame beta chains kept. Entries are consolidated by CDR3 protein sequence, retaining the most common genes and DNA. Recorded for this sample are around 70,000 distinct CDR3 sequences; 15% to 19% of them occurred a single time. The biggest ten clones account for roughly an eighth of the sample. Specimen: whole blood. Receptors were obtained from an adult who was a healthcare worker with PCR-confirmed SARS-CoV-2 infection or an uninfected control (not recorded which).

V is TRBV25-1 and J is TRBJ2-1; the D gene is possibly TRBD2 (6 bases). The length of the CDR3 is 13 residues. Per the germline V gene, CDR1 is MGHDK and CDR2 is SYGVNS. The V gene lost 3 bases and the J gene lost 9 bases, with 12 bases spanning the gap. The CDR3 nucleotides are TGTGCCAGCAGTGATTGGGGGGTAGGTGAGCAGTTCTTC. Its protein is CASSDWGVGEQFF.

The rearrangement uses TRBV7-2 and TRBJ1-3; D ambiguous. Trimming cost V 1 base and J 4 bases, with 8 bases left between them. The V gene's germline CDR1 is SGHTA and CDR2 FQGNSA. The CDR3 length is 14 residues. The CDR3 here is CASSLGITGNTIYF. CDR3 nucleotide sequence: TGTGCCAGCAGCTTAGGCATCACCGGAAACACCATATATTTT.

CDR3 region: CASSPLDNSLSSGANVLTF. As DNA, the CDR3 is TGTGCCAGCTCACCTTTGGACAACTCCCTCAGCTCTGGGGCCAACGTCCTGACTTTC. The chain combines TRBV18 with TRBJ2-6; maybe TRBD1 (5 bases). The CDR3 is 19 residues long. CDR1 KGHSH and CDR2 LQKENI come from the germline V gene. The V end lost 3 bases, the J end lost 0 bases, and 18 bases lay between the germline ends.

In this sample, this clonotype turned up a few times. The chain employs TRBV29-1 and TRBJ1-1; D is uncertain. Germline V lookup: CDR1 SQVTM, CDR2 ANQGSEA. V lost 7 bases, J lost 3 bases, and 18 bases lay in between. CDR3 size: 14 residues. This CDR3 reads CSATARGVDTEAFF. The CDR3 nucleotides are TGCAGCGCCACGGCTCGGGGTGTGGACACTGAAGCTTTCTTT.

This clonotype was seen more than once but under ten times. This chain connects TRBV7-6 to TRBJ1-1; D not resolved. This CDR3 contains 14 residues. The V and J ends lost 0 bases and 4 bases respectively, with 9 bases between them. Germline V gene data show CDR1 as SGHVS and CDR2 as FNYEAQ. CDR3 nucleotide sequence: TGTGCCAGCAGCTTAGCGCGTTCGGGCACTGAAGCTTTCTTT. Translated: CASSLARSGTEAFF.

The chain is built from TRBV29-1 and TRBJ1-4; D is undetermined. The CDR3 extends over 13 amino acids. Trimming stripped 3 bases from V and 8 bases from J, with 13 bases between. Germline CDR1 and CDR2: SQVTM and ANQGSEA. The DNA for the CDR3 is TGCAGCGTTGAGGGCGGGGTCGGAGAAAAACTGTTTTTT. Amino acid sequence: CSVEGGVGEKLFF.